The T cell receptor beta chain under discussion was sequenced for a study of PD-1 blockade in classical Hodgkin lymphoma. Across the whole study: Nivolumab 3 mg/kg was given intravenously every 2 weeks.

A word on this clone: The antigen is undetermined.

General study points: By C4D1, diversity of CD4+ TCRs had risen significantly, whereas that of CD8+ TCRs had not.

Assay used: immunoSEQ multiplex PCR; TCRdb lists only in-frame clones, some missing. The sample holds roughly 34,000 clones; less than 85% are singletons and the top ten take around 15%. Following autologous stem cell transplantation, relapse occurred in every patient, and exposure to brentuximab vedotin varied. Germline CDR1 and CDR2: ENHRY and SYGVKD. The V gene lost 2 bases and the J gene lost 0 bases, with 4 bases spanning the gap. This CDR3 has 14 residues. The specimen comprised peripheral blood mononuclear cells (PBMCs), sampled before the second cycle of nivolumab. The source is a human donor with classical Hodgkin lymphoma. This chain uses TRBV10-3 with TRBJ2-2; no reliable D call. The CDR3 DNA sequence: TGTGCCATCAGTGAGGCCCCGAACACCGGGGAGCTGTTTTTT. This codes for CAISEAPNTGELFF.